The 15 T cell receptor beta chains listed next were all sequenced from one sample in a study of blood T cell repertoires in COVID-19. Generated by immunoSEQ multiplex PCR, the TCRdb table keeps only in-frame clones and is missing some. The sample lists 28,000 or so clones, roughly 90% occurring once. Sequencing was done on a sample of peripheral blood. The source is a human donor in a cohort sampled during active COVID-19.

The genes are TRBV9 and TRBJ2-1, with TRBD2 identical over 8 bases. The CDR3 consists of 15 residues. V gave up 2 bases and J gave up 2 bases; unmatched junction bases: 3. CDR1 is SGDLS, CDR2 YYNGEE, per germline. The CDR3 coding sequence is TGTGCCAGCAGCGTTAGCGGGGCCACCTACAATGAGCAGTTCTTC. Translated: CASSVSGATYNEQFF. Combining the CDR3 with reference TRBV9 and TRBJ2-1 gives the whole variable domain DSGVTQTPKHLITATGQRVTLRCSPRSGDLSVYWYQQSLDQGLQFLIQYYNGEERAKGNILERFSAQQFPDLHSELNLSSLELGDSALYFCASSVSGATYNEQFFGPGTRLTVL.

This chain links TRBV20-1 with TRBJ2-1; 10 positions agree with TRBD2. Per the germline V gene, CDR1 is DFQATT and CDR2 is SNEGSKA (reference sequence). The V gene end was trimmed by 3 bases and the J gene end by 4 bases; junction bases not matched to a gene: 9. The CDR3 totals 16 residues. The CDR3 loop is CSASSLAGGLYNEQFF. The CDR3 nucleotides are TGCAGTGCTAGTAGCTTAGCGGGAGGCCTGTACAATGAGCAGTTCTTC.

J is TRBJ1-4 and V is TRBV19; D perhaps matches TRBD1 (5 bases). The CDR3 has 15 amino acids. Deletions cut 9 bases from V and 0 bases from J, with 14 bases between. Germline V gives CDR1 LNHDA, CDR2 SQIVND (reference sequence). CDR3 DNA: TGTGCCAGCAGACCGGGGGTTGCAACTAATGAAAAACTGTTTTTT. This codes for CASRPGVATNEKLFF.

The J gene is TRBJ1-4, the V gene TRBV4-3, with D uncertain. The CDR3 loop spans 16 amino acids. V shed 0 bases and J shed 5 bases, with 13 bases lying between them. CDR1 is LGHNA, CDR2 YSLEER, per germline. CDR3 DNA: TGCGCCAGCAGCCAAGATCCCCCAGGTCTGAATGAAAAACTGTTTTTT. This gives the protein CASSQDPPGLNEKLFF.

This rearrangement joins TRBV6-4 to TRBJ1-2; TRBD1 matches 11 bases. CDR1 is MRHNA and CDR2 is SNTAGT in the germline V gene. V lost 6 bases, J lost 4 bases, and 7 bases stayed unmatched. The CDR3 sequence is 15 residues long. CDR3: CASSQNGQGAYGYTF. The CDR3 DNA is TGTGCCAGCAGCCAAAACGGACAGGGGGCCTATGGCTACACCTTC.

The rearrangement links TRBV25-1 to TRBJ2-2, with 8 bases fitting TRBD1. CDR1 and CDR2 (germline): MGHDK, SYGVNS. V shed 3 bases and J 5 bases; nucleotides not matched to a gene: 5. The CDR3 loop spans 15 amino acids. The CDR3 DNA is TGTGCCAGCAGTGACACAGGGGGTTATACCGGGGAGCTGTTTTTT. Its protein product is CASSDTGGYTGELFF.

The V call is TRBV27, the J call TRBJ1-2; 7 bases are a match to TRBD1. The CDR3 runs to 12 residues. V lost 8 bases and J lost 8; bases outside the gene matches: 8. Per the germline V gene, CDR1 is MNHEY and CDR2 is SMNVEV (reference sequence). As DNA, the CDR3 is TGTGCCAGCGGGACAGTGGGGTCGGGCTACACCTTC. It encodes CASGTVGSGYTF.

V and J are TRBV19 and TRBJ2-7, with D possibly being TRBD1 (5 bases). CDR1 and CDR2 (germline): LNHDA, SQIVND (reference sequence). V gave up 6 bases and J gave up 1 base, with 13 bases separating them. The CDR3 has 14 amino acids. The CDR3 DNA is TGTGCCAGTAGAAGACAGCCAAAGTCCTACGAGCAGTACTTC. Translating it yields CASRRQPKSYEQYF.

V gene TRBV3-1 (or the pseudogene TRBV3-2) combines with J gene TRBJ1-3; D gene ambiguous. The length of the CDR3 is 14 residues. Deletions cut 2 bases from V and 0 bases from J, with 5 bases between. The V gene's germline CDR1 is LGHDT and CDR2 YNNKEL (reference sequence). CDR3: CASSQRDSGNTIYF. The DNA of the CDR3 is TGTGCCAGCAGCCAACGGGACTCTGGAAACACCATATATTTT.

The chain uses TRBV4-1 and TRBJ1-2, with 8 bases fitting TRBD1. Per the germline V gene, CDR1 is MGHRA and CDR2 is YSYEKL. Unmatched junction bases numbered 5, after V lost 1 base and J lost 4 bases. There are 15 residues in the CDR3. The CDR3, as DNA: TGCGCCAGCAGCCAAGGGCGACAGGGGCTCTATGGCTACACCTTC. Translating it yields CASSQGRQGLYGYTF.

The chain is built from TRBV10-3 and TRBJ1-1; D is unresolved. The CDR3 spans 11 residues. V lost 7 bases, J lost 1 base, and 4 bases lay in between. Germline V gene sequence: CDR1 ENHRY, CDR2 SYGVKD. The CDR3 DNA follows: TGTGCCATCATGGCGAACACTGAAGCTTTCTTT. Protein sequence: CAIMANTEAFF.

The chain links TRBV5-1 to TRBJ2-5; no clear D. CDR1 is SGHRS and CDR2 is YFSETQ in the germline V gene. The CDR3 totals 15 residues. Trimming cost V 0 bases and J 5 bases, with 14 bases left between them. The CDR3 protein is CASSLGGDVRETQYF. CDR3 nucleotides: TGCGCCAGCAGCTTGGGTGGTGACGTGAGGGAGACCCAGTACTTC. Full variable domain (remainder filled in from reference TRBV5-1 and TRBJ2-5): KAGVTQTPRYLIKTRGQQVTLSCSPISGHRSVSWYQQTPGQGLQFLFEYFSETQRNKGNFPGRFSGRQFSNSRSEMNVSTLELGDSALYLCASSLGGDVRETQYFGPGTRLLVL.

This clone was counted once. J is TRBJ2-5 and V is TRBV5-1, with TRBD2 as a possible D gene (5 bases). The germline V gene has CDR1 SGHRS and CDR2 YFSETQ. The CDR3 runs 14 residues. V lost 2 bases to trimming and J lost 5 bases, with 13 bases between them. The CDR3 nucleotides are TGCGCCAGCAGCTTATCAGGACTTCAGGAGACCCAGTACTTC. It codes for CASSLSGLQETQYF. The complete variable domain, with remaining parts taken from reference TRBV5-1 and TRBJ2-5, reads KAGVTQTPRYLIKTRGQQVTLSCSPISGHRSVSWYQQTPGQGLQFLFEYFSETQRNKGNFPGRFSGRQFSNSRSEMNVSTLELGDSALYLCASSLSGLQETQYFGPGTRLLVL.

J is TRBJ1-5 and V is TRBV5-6; possible D gene TRBD1, 5 bases. The length of the CDR3 is 17 residues. V was cut by 1 base and J by 2 bases, with 16 bases left in between. Germline V gene sequence: CDR1 SGHDT, CDR2 YYEEEE. CDR3 DNA sequence: TGTGCCAGCAGCTTGCAAGGGGTTAATAGAGGCAATCAGCCCCAGCATTTT. This translates into CASSLQGVNRGNQPQHF.

The J gene is TRBJ1-5, the V gene TRBV27; D may be TRBD1 (6 bases). Trimming stripped 6 bases from V and 2 bases from J, with 17 bases between. The CDR3 is made up of 16 amino acids. The germline V gene encodes CDR1 MNHEY and CDR2 SMNVEV (reference sequence). In nucleotides, the CDR3 is TGTGCCAGCAGAGGGGCAGGGGCGCGGGGCAATCAGCCCCAGCATTTT. Translating gives CASRGAGARGNQPQHF.